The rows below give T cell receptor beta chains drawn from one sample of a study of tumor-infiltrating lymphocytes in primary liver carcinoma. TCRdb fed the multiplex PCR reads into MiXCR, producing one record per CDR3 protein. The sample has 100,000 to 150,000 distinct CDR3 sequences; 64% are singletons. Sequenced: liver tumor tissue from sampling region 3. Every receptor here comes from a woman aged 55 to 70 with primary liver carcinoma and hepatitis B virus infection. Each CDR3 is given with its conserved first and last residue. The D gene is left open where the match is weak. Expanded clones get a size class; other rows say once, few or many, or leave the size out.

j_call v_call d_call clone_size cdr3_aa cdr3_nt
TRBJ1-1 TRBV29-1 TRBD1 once CSGQQGEYTEAFF TGCAGCGGACAACAGGGGGAGTACACAGAAGCTTTCTTT
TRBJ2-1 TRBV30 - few CAWKKSGEQFF TGTGCCTGGAAGAAGAGCGGTGAGCAGTTCTTC
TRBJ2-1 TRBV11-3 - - CTSSSRGAWTVGNEQFF TGTACCAGCAGCTCCCGGGGGGCGTGGACCGTGGGCAATGAGCAGTTCTTC
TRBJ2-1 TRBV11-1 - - CASSGIGGRGNEQFF TGTGCCAGCAGCGGTATAGGGGGGAGGGGTAATGAGCAGTTCTTC
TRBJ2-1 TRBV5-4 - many CASSSPMGDNEQFF TGTGCCAGCAGCTCGCCCATGGGCGACAATGAGCAGTTCTTC
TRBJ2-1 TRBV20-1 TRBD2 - CSATLAGGLLSYNEQFF TGCAGTGCCACCTTAGCGGGAGGGCTCCTCTCCTACAATGAGCAGTTCTTC
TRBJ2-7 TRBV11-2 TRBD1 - CASNLNPTGAYEQYF TGTGCCAGCAACTTAAACCCGACAGGGGCCTACGAGCAGTACTTC
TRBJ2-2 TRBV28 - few CASRLGGTTGELFF TGTGCCAGCAGGTTGGGGGGAACCACCGGGGAGCTGTTTTTT
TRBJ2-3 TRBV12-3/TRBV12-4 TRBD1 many CASSSDRDTDTQYF TGTGCCAGCAGTTCCGACAGGGACACAGATACGCAGTATTTT
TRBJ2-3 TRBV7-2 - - CASSLVASDTQYF TGTGCCAGCAGCTTAGTTGCGTCAGATACGCAGTATTTT
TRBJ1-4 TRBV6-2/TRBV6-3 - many CASSLGRRLNEKLFF TGTGCCAGCAGTCTCGGACGGCGGCTTAATGAAAAACTGTTTTTT
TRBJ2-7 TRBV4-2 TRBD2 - CASSLGLARAYEQYF TGTGCTAGCAGCCTTGGACTAGCGAGAGCCTACGAGCAGTATTTC
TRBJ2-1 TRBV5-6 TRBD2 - CASSLPAGPENEQFF TGTGCCAGCAGCTTGCCAGCGGGGCCCGAAAATGAGCAGTTCTTC
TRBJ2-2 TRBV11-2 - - CASSLDRTEKLLF TGTGCCAGCAGCTTAGATAGGACTGAGAAGCTGTTATTT
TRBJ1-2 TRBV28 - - CASSFMLTSNYGYTF TGTGCCAGCAGTTTTATGCTCACCTCTAACTATGGCTACACCTTC
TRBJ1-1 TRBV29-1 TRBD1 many CSVVGTGGLNTEAFF TGCAGCGTGGTAGGGACAGGGGGTTTGAACACTGAAGCTTTCTTT
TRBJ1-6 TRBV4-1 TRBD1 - CASSQGDRVNSSLHF TGCGCCAGCAGCCAAGGGGACAGGGTTAATTCATCCCTACACTTT
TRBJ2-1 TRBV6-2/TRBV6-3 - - CASSKLYNERFF TGTGCCAGCAGCAAACTATACAATGAGCGGTTCTTC
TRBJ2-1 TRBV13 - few CASSPHVLAEYNEQFF TGTGCCAGCAGCCCCCATGTGTTAGCGGAGTACAATGAGCAGTTCTTC
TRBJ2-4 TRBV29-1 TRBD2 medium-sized CSVGIGGYIQYF TGCAGCGTCGGAATCGGGGGGTACATTCAGTACTTC
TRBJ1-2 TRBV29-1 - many CSVEWGAHCGYTF TGCAGCGTTGAATGGGGGGCCCACTGTGGCTACACCTTC
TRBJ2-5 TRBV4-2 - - CASSRDGIIKETQYF TGTGCCAGCAGCCGAGACGGGATTATAAAAGAGACCCAGTACTTC
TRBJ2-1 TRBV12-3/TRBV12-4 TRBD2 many CASSLRLAGVYNEQFF TGTGCCAGCAGTCTACGACTAGCGGGAGTCTACAATGAGCAGTTCTTC
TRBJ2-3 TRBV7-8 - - CASRLGSGIDTQYF TGTGCCAGCAGATTAGGCTCTGGAATAGATACGCAGTATTTT
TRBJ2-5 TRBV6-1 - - CASRYWTDSQEVQYF TGTGCCAGCAGGTACTGGACAGACAGTCAAGAGGTCCAGTACTTC
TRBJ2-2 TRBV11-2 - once CAKSFQTRSNTGELFF TGTGCCAAGAGCTTCCAGACACGCTCTAACACCGGGGAGCTGTTTTTT
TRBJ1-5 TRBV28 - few CASSLFDGSQPQHF TGTGCCAGCAGTTTATTCGACGGGAGTCAGCCCCAGCATTTT
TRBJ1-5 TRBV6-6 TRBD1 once CAGNRGQVYQPQHF TGTGCCGGCAATCGAGGACAGGTATATCAGCCCCAGCATTTT
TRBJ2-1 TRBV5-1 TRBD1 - CASSLGGGYNGQFF TGCGCCAGCAGCTTGGGAGGGGGCTACAATGGGCAATTCTTC
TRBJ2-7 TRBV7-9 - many CASSPGSYEQYF TGTGCCAGCAGCCCCGGCTCCTACGAGCAGTACTTC
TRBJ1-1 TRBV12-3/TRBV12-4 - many CASSAMGKDTEAFF TGTGCCAGCAGTGCCATGGGTAAGGACACTGAAGCTTTCTTT
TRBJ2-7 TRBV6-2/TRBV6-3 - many CASADSYEQYF TGTGCCAGCGCGGACAGCTACGAGCAGTACTTC
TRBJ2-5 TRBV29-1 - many CSAGTAQETQYF TGCAGCGCGGGGACGGCTCAAGAGACCCAGTACTTC